Following are 8 T cell receptor beta chains from one sample sequenced in a study of T-cell reconstitution after alpha-beta-depleted transplantation in children listed by TCRdb under 2016. The library relied on PCR. This sample was sequenced with an Illumina HiSeq 2500. TCR libraries were prepared with molecular barcoding, using unique molecular identifiers to normalize TCRbeta repertoire quantification. TCRdb trimmed the raw reads at Q25, called clones with MiXCR and kept productive beta chains. Each entry is one CDR3 protein sequence, shown with its most common DNA and genes. This sample lists fewer than 700,000 distinct CDR3 sequences; under 15% were detected once. The top ten hold over 2% of the sample. Taken with the paper, the label for treatment or condition translates to: allogeneic hematopoietic cell transplantation with graft depleted of TCRalphabeta T cells and CD19 B cells. Sequencing used PBMCs, mostly from graft donor cells, obtained 360 days after TCRalphabeta/CD19-depleted stem cell transplant. The origin of the receptors is a male patient younger than 18 who had a stem cell transplant for acute myeloid leukemia, so the T cells may come from the graft donor.

Turning to this clonotype: A clone one base away is much larger, so this may be a read error. The V gene is TRBV7-3, the J gene TRBJ2-1; D is perhaps TRBD2 (7 bases). The CDR3 runs 15 residues. The V end was cut by 4 bases, the J end by 9 bases, with 19 bases between. Germline V lookup: CDR1 SGHTA, CDR2 FQGTGA. CDR3 loop: CASSSLGGGTSEQFF. DNA of the CDR3: TGTGCCAGCAGCTCGCTAGGGGGAGGGACATCTGAGCAGTTCTTC.

This clonotype came up many times. The V gene is TRBV5-1, the J gene TRBJ2-5; D remains unclear. CDR1 is SGHRS and CDR2 is YFSETQ in the germline V gene. This CDR3 comprises 12 residues. The V end lost 4 bases, the J end lost 0 bases, and 4 bases lay between the germline ends. The CDR3 here is CASSVNQETQYF. The CDR3 region has the DNA TGCGCCAGCAGCGTTAACCAAGAGACCCAGTACTTC.

The rearrangement joins TRBV7-2 to TRBJ2-7; 11 bases map to TRBD2. The V segment lost 4 bases and the J segment 3 bases; nucleotides outside the gene matches: 8. The CDR3 length is 16 residues. The germline V gene encodes CDR1 SGHTA and CDR2 FQGNSA. For the CDR3, the DNA is TGTGCCAGCAGCTCCTCTACTAGCGGGAGACTCTACGAGCAGTACTTC. This codes for CASSSSTSGRLYEQYF. The full variable domain, completed using reference TRBV7-2 and TRBJ2-7, is GAGVSQSPSNKVTEKGKDVELRCDPISGHTALYWYRQSLGQGLEFLIYFQGNSAPDKSGLPSDRFSAERTGGSVSTLTIQRTQQEDSAVYLCASSSSTSGRLYEQYFGPGTRLTVT.

This clonotype has ten or more counts. The gene calls are TRBV28 and TRBJ2-7, with D perhaps matching TRBD2 (5 bases). V was trimmed by 7 bases and J by 7 bases, leaving 23 bases between them. There are 15 residues in the CDR3. CDR1 and CDR2 (germline): MDHEN, SYDVKM. The chain's CDR3 is CASTTLRRTFWEQYF. DNA for the CDR3: TGTGCCAGCACGACCCTCCGGCGGACTTTTTGGGAGCAGTACTTC.

This clonotype showed up just a few times. The chain uses TRBV11-2 and TRBJ1-5; D not certain. The CDR3 is 12 amino acids. V lost 4 bases to trimming and J lost 9 bases, with 10 bases between them. Looked up from germline, CDR1 is SGHAT and CDR2 is FQNNGV. CDR3 coding DNA: TGTGCCAGCAGCTCTAAGGGCGGGCCCCAGCATTTT. This translates into CASSSKGGPQHF.

The V call is TRBV5-4, the J call TRBJ2-3, with D unclear. CDR3 length: 16 residues. Germline V gives CDR1 SGHNT, CDR2 YYREEE (reference sequence). With 4 bases removed from V and 5 bases from J, the gap between germline ends came to 20 bases. The chain's CDR3 is CASSRTHSSGVDTQYF. CDR3 coding DNA: TGTGCCAGCAGCCGCACCCACTCATCTGGCGTAGATACGCAGTATTTT. Full variable domain (missing parts from reference TRBV5-4 and TRBJ2-3): ETGVTQSPTHLIKTRGQQVTLRCSSQSGHNTVSWYQQALGQGPQFIFQYYREEENGRGNFPPRFSGLQFPNYSSELNVNALELDDSALYLCASSRTHSSGVDTQYFGPGTRLTVL.

In this sample, this clonotype turned up a few times. The CDR3 nucleotides are TGTGCCAGCAGCTTCCAGGGTTCCGGGGAGCTGTTTTTT. It encodes CASSFQGSGELFF. The chain joins TRBV7-6 to TRBJ2-2, with D perhaps matching TRBD1 (5 bases). The CDR3 sequence is 13 residues long. Deletions cut 3 bases from V and 6 bases from J, with 8 bases between. The germline gives CDR1 SGHVS, CDR2 FNYEAQ.

This clonotype was seen only a few times. The chain employs TRBV29-1 and TRBJ1-6; D may be TRBD1 (6 bases). Trimming cost V 2 bases and J 10 bases, with 12 bases left between them. CDR3 size: 13 residues. The germline CDR1 and CDR2 sequences are SQVTM and ANQGSEA. This CDR3 reads CSVETGLGSPLHF. CDR3 bases: TGCAGCGTTGAAACAGGGTTAGGGTCACCCCTCCACTTT.